What follows describes a single T cell receptor (beta chain). The data were obtained in a study of PD-1 blockade in classical Hodgkin lymphoma. Every patient had relapsed following autologous stem cell transplantation, and cohorts differed in brentuximab vedotin exposure. CDR1 and CDR2 (germline): SEHNR, FQNEAQ (reference sequence). The junction had 6 bases not matched to a gene; V was cut back by 3 bases and J by 6 bases. This CDR3 contains 14 residues. Here immunoSEQ multiplex PCR was the method, and the copy in TCRdb shows in-frame clones only, minus some. The sample records around 66,000 clones, roughly nine tenths being singletons.

Sequencing was performed on peripheral blood mononuclear cells (PBMCs), taken at baseline. The receptor was isolated from a human donor with classical Hodgkin lymphoma. This chain connects TRBV7-9 to TRBJ1-2, with 8 bases lining up with TRBD1. CDR3 nucleotides: TGTGCCAGCAGCTTGGGACAGGCCAAGGATGGCTACACCTTC. This translates into CASSLGQAKDGYTF.